Shown below are 20 T cell receptor beta chains from a single sample sequenced in a study of beta chain features in type 1 diabetes. cDNA synthesis used the whole RNA isolate, giving expressed TCRB sequences. Profiled with immunoSEQ multiplex PCR; TCRdb holds only in-frame clones, not every one. Of 400,000 to 500,000 clones in the sample, roughly 13% were seen once. Sample: naive CD4+ T cells from blood. The receptors were sampled from a young man in good health.

As regards this clone: The identical CDR3 is also encoded by other nucleotide sequences in the sample. The V and J genes are TRBV30 and TRBJ1-5, with 9 bases lining up with TRBD1. The length of the CDR3 is 13 residues. The J segment lost 5 bases and the V segment lost 3 bases, leaving 2 bases of the junction unmatched. In germline, CDR1 is GTSNPN, CDR2 SVGIG (reference sequence). CDR3 DNA: TGTGCCTGGAGCACAGGGGGCGATCAGCCCCAGCATTTT. Translating gives CAWSTGGDQPQHF.

This clone was counted a few times. V is TRBV9 and J is TRBJ2-5; possible D gene TRBD1, 7 bases. CDR1 and CDR2 (germline): SGDLS, YYNGEE. V was trimmed by 4 bases and J by 5 bases, leaving 18 bases between them. The CDR3 totals 15 residues. CDR3 coding DNA: TGTGCCAGCAGCCCGGAGGGACAGAGTCGGGAGACCCAGTACTTC. Protein product: CASSPEGQSRETQYF.

This chain connects TRBV10-3 to TRBJ2-7, with 7 bases aligning to TRBD1. Germline-derived CDR1 and CDR2 are ENHRY and SYGVKD. J gave up 0 bases and V 6 bases, and 11 bases lay outside the gene matches. The CDR3 totals 16 residues. CDR3 residues: CAIRYRDRAGSYEQYF. The CDR3 nucleotides read TGTGCCATCAGATACAGAGACAGGGCGGGCTCCTACGAGCAGTACTTC.

The chain is built from TRBV7-2 and TRBJ2-3; unclear D gene. The V and J ends lost 1 base and 2 bases respectively, with 4 bases between them. Germline V lookup: CDR1 SGHTA, CDR2 FQGNSA. The CDR3 has 13 residues. CDR3 amino acids: CASSLGATDTQYF. The CDR3 region has the DNA TGTGCCAGCAGCTTAGGGGCCACAGATACGCAGTATTTT.

This clone was seen a few times. The V and J genes are TRBV5-1 and TRBJ2-1, with TRBD2 as a possible D gene (5 bases). This CDR3 region has 15 residues. V lost 4 bases and J lost 0, with 11 bases in between. Germline CDR1 and CDR2: SGHRS and YFSETQ. The CDR3 DNA sequence: TGCGCCAGCAGCCCCTGGGAGAGCTCCTACAATGAGCAGTTCTTC. As protein: CASSPWESSYNEQFF.

The rearrangement links TRBV7-8 to TRBJ1-2, with TRBD1 as a possible D gene (6 bases). The V gene's germline CDR1 is SGHVS and CDR2 FQNEAQ. V lost 5 bases, J lost 0 bases, and 13 bases lay in between. The CDR3 runs 15 residues. The CDR3 sequence: CASSERTASNYGYTF. The DNA for the CDR3 is TGTGCCAGCAGCGAAAGGACAGCCTCTAACTATGGCTACACCTTC.

V gene TRBV5-4 combines with J gene TRBJ2-7; D remains unclear. The CDR3 spans 15 residues. The germline V gene has CDR1 SGHNT and CDR2 YYREEE (reference sequence). Between the trimmed V and J ends, which lost 4 bases and 6 bases, there was a span of 20 bases. In DNA, the CDR3 is TGTGCCAGCAGCGCGGACCCTTTTTTAACCCGCGAGCAGTACTTC. It is translated as CASSADPFLTREQYF.

Only a few counts were recorded for this clone. The V and J genes are TRBV4-3 and TRBJ1-5; TRBD1 might be the D (5 bases). The CDR3 has 14 amino acids. With 0 bases removed from V and 4 bases from J, the gap between germline ends came to 7 bases. Germline V gene sequence: CDR1 LGHNA, CDR2 YSLEER. The CDR3 DNA reads as TGCGCCAGCAGCCAAGACAGGGATAATCAGCCCCAGCATTTT. It specifies CASSQDRDNQPQHF.

This clone has just a few counts. J is TRBJ2-1 and V is TRBV5-6; D may be TRBD2 (5 bases). V lost 2 bases to trimming and J lost 5 bases, with 14 bases between them. The CDR3 totals 15 residues. The germline V gene encodes CDR1 SGHDT and CDR2 YYEEEE. CDR3 protein: CASSFYRLLDNEQFF. Written as DNA, the CDR3 is TGTGCCAGCAGCTTTTACCGACTACTCGACAATGAGCAGTTCTTC.

This clone was seen more than once but under ten times. This chain joins TRBV7-9 and TRBJ1-1; unclear D gene. Between the trimmed V and J ends, which lost 5 bases and 3 bases, there was a span of 22 bases. Germline V CDR1 and CDR2: SEHNR, FQNEAQ (reference sequence). The CDR3 consists of 17 residues. The chain's CDR3 is CASSGFVRRGVDTEAFF. CDR3 nucleotide sequence: TGTGCCAGCAGCGGTTTCGTAAGGCGGGGAGTCGACACTGAAGCTTTCTTT.

The chain couples TRBV7-2 to TRBJ2-6, with TRBD1 matching 9 bases. Germline CDR1 reads SGHTA; CDR2 reads FQGNSA. With V trimmed by 0 bases and J by 4 bases, 4 bases remained unmatched. There are 17 residues in the CDR3. The CDR3 DNA sequence: TGTGCCAGCAGCTTAGCCGGGACAGGGTCCGGGGCCAACGTCCTGACTTTC. Translation: CASSLAGTGSGANVLTF. The complete variable domain, with remaining parts taken from reference TRBV7-2 and TRBJ2-6, reads GAGVSQSPSNKVTEKGKDVELRCDPISGHTALYWYRQSLGQGLEFLIYFQGNSAPDKSGLPSDRFSAERTGGSVSTLTIQRTQQEDSAVYLCASSLAGTGSGANVLTFGAGSRLTVL.

As regards this clone: Other DNA variants within this sample encode the same CDR3. This chain joins TRBV5-6 and TRBJ2-7, with unresolved D. Germline V gene lookup returns CDR1 SGHDT and CDR2 YYEEEE. Trimming shortened V by 2 bases and J by 4 bases, and 4 bases separated the two germline ends. The CDR3 spans 11 residues. The CDR3 loop is CASSLFYEQYF. The CDR3 coding sequence is TGTGCCAGCAGCTTATTTTACGAGCAGTACTTC.

V is TRBV10-3 and J is TRBJ2-3, with 12 nucleotides matching TRBD2. The CDR3 contains 16 residues. Germline V CDR1 and CDR2: ENHRY, SYGVKD. V shed 7 bases, J shed 2 bases, and the junction held 7 bases outside the gene matches. In DNA, the CDR3 is TGTGCCATCACCTGGACTAGCGGGGAGCTCACAGATACGCAGTATTTT. As protein: CAITWTSGELTDTQYF.

The DNA of the CDR3 is TGTGCCAGCAGCCTCGGGGGGTCAGATACGCAGTATTTT. This gives the protein CASSLGGSDTQYF. V gene TRBV9 combines with J gene TRBJ2-3; TRBD2 matches at 7 bases. Germline V gene sequence: CDR1 SGDLS, CDR2 YYNGEE. V lost 4 bases to trimming and J lost 4 bases; unmatched junction nucleotides: 3. The CDR3 totals 13 residues.

V usage is TRBV25-1 and J usage is TRBJ1-3, with D unclear. The CDR3 extends over 13 amino acids. V dropped 5 bases and J dropped 10 bases, with 15 bases sitting between them. Germline-derived CDR1 and CDR2 are MGHDK and SYGVNS. The CDR3 DNA follows: TGTGCCAGCAGTTTCGGGCCGGCGCGGACCATATATTTT. This translates into CASSFGPARTIYF.

The sample holds a few counts of this clone. The chain links TRBV11-2 to TRBJ1-1; no reliable D call. The V gene lost 3 bases and the J gene lost 1 base, with 21 bases spanning the gap. CDR3 length equals 18 residues. Germline-derived CDR1 and CDR2 are SGHAT and FQNNGV. The CDR3 DNA is TGTGCCAGCAGCTTGCTACTGACGGCGAGAATAAAGAACACTGAAGCTTTCTTT. Its protein is CASSLLLTARIKNTEAFF.

A word on this clone: Within the sample, other DNA sequences also encode this same CDR3. The chain combines TRBV7-6 with TRBJ2-3; D ambiguous. V was trimmed by 1 base and J by 5 bases, leaving 4 bases between them. This CDR3 spans 12 amino acids. Germline assignment: CDR1 SGHVS and CDR2 FNYEAQ. The CDR3 DNA sequence: TGTGCCAGCAGCTTAGGGGAAGATACGCAGTATTTT. Its protein product is CASSLGEDTQYF.

This clone was seen more than once but under ten times. V gene TRBV9 combines with J gene TRBJ2-1; 7 nucleotides agree with TRBD2. The CDR3 extends over 14 amino acids. CDR1 and CDR2 from the germline V gene are SGDLS and YYNGEE. V trimming: 0 bases; J trimming: 7 bases; junction bases outside the gene matches: 4. Here the CDR3 reads CASSVGWEGNEQFF. CDR3 coding DNA: TGTGCCAGCAGCGTAGGGTGGGAGGGGAATGAGCAGTTCTTC.

The chain couples TRBV4-3 to TRBJ2-2, with 11 bases matching TRBD2. Germline-derived CDR1 and CDR2 are LGHNA and YSLEER. The CDR3 is made up of 16 amino acids. V shed 2 bases, J shed 5 bases, and the junction held 4 bases outside the gene matches. CDR3 bases: TGCGCCAGCAGCCAACGGCCTAGCGGGAGGACCGGGGAGCTGTTTTTT. It translates to CASSQRPSGRTGELFF.

The rearrangement links TRBV27 to TRBJ2-3, with TRBD1 matching 9 bases. With 6 bases clipped from V and 1 base from J, the junction kept 2 bases outside the gene matches. The CDR3 length is 14 residues. Per the germline V gene, CDR1 is MNHEY and CDR2 is SMNVEV (reference sequence). The CDR3 reads CASRRQGGTDTQYF. The CDR3 DNA reads TGTGCCAGCAGACGACAGGGGGGCACAGATACGCAGTATTTT.